Listed below are T cell receptor beta chains from one sample, sequenced in a study of identical twins. In TCRdb, the 5' RACE reads were re-called with MiXCR into one record per CDR3 protein. The sample records about 730,000 distinct CDR3 sequences, about 20% being singletons. The same data also contributed to another study, on T cells expressing NK-cell markers.

The sample comprised PBMCs. These receptor sequences come from a young woman in good health. The CDR3 runs from the conserved cysteine through the conserved F or W. Rows may omit the clone size; those that give it use once, few, many or a size class.

clone_size	v_call	j_call	cdr3_aa
many	TRBV21-1	TRBJ2-4	CASSKGQGKNIQYF
many	TRBV15	TRBJ2-1	CATSKSSYNEQFF
-	TRBV29-1	TRBJ2-5	CSVEWDSQETQYF
-	TRBV5-5	TRBJ1-1	CASSPDKITEAFF
few	TRBV7-2	TRBJ2-1	CASSPDRGRNEQFF
-	TRBV29-1	TRBJ2-7	CSASGRFYEQYF
many	TRBV20-1	TRBJ2-1	CSALSDEQFF
few	TRBV4-3	TRBJ2-2	CASSQDGWIGELFF
many	TRBV11-2	TRBJ2-1	CASSYPGTSGRNEQFF
few	TRBV20-1	TRBJ1-4	CSAPSRGEKLFF
many	TRBV4-3	TRBJ1-4	CASSQGGGSVKNEKLFF
few	TRBV5-1	TRBJ2-2	CASGLTANTGELFF
many	TRBV7-9	TRBJ2-1	CASSFPTSGYNEQFF
-	TRBV12-3/TRBV12-4	TRBJ1-1	CASSFEEGPRAFF
-	TRBV9	TRBJ1-2	CASGKTGPNYGYTF
-	TRBV20-1	TRBJ2-3	CSAREIPRGPSTDTQYF
-	TRBV20-1	TRBJ2-5	CSARGTGRETQYF
few	TRBV15	TRBJ2-7	CATSRDTGSYEQYF
many	TRBV5-1	TRBJ2-3	CASSLAWGAADTQYF
few	TRBV24-1	TRBJ1-5	CATSGDGNQPQHF
few	TRBV11-2	TRBJ1-1	CASSLPGSMNTEAFF
many	TRBV5-1	TRBJ2-3	CASSLSDRTTDTQYF
-	TRBV10-3	TRBJ1-2	CAITRTGSDGYTF
-	TRBV19	TRBJ2-7	CASSRGLMNEQYF
many	TRBV20-1	TRBJ1-1	CSAPGEGVLGTEAFF
few	TRBV29-1	TRBJ2-5	CSSVRAGTQYF
-	TRBV6-1	TRBJ2-2	CASRKDRGLGPGELFF
many	TRBV10-2	TRBJ2-7	CASSVYQRSEQYF
few	TRBV20-1	TRBJ2-5	CSAITSGIGETQYF
-	TRBV2	TRBJ2-2	CASSPGLAGVTNTGELFF
many	TRBV20-1	TRBJ2-3	CSAETSGIVDTQYF
-	TRBV6-5	TRBJ1-2	CASSYSITGIYGYTF
few	TRBV5-1	TRBJ2-3	CASSAGGPAETQYF
-	TRBV20-1	TRBJ2-4	CSARAANIQYF
many	TRBV5-1	TRBJ2-2	CASRPGTGNTGELFF
-	TRBV6-5	TRBJ2-3	CASSWTRTDTQYF
-	TRBV7-2	TRBJ2-3	CASSFDDRYDTQYF
few	TRBV20-1	TRBJ2-1	CRTDRGVQPYNEQFF
-	TRBV5-1	TRBJ2-1	CASSLHASSYNEQFF
-	TRBV6-1	TRBJ1-1	CASSRYRRDPVTEAFF
few	TRBV6-1	TRBJ1-5	CASSGLLQPQHF
many	TRBV20-1	TRBJ1-5	CSARQLINQPQHF
-	TRBV7-9	TRBJ2-1	CASMVGSYNEQFF
-	TRBV7-2	TRBJ1-5	CASSRRQENQPQHF
few	TRBV7-8	TRBJ1-2	CASGRGHLYGYTF
few	TRBV5-1	TRBJ2-3	CASSLAPLAGTTDTQYF
-	TRBV20-1	TRBJ1-6	CSAGRTVGTPLHF